The 29 T cell receptor beta chains presented below share a single source sample, sequenced in a study of blood T cell repertoires in COVID-19. Profiling relied on immunoSEQ multiplex PCR, and the TCRdb table lists in-frame clones only, not all of them. This table holds over 350,000 clones, approximately 93% found once. Specimen: PBMCs or T cells enriched from blood (not recorded which). These receptors originate from a middle-aged woman who had been exposed to COVID-19.

The rearrangement joins TRBV9 to TRBJ2-5; D is possibly TRBD2 (7 bases). The V end was cut by 4 bases, the J end by 3 bases, with 19 bases between. CDR3 size: 16 residues. Germline V gene data show CDR1 as SGDLS and CDR2 as YYNGEE. This chain's CDR3 is CASSHPIGGGEETQYF. CDR3 sequence (DNA): TGTGCCAGCAGCCACCCGATAGGGGGAGGGGAAGAGACCCAGTACTTC.

The chain links TRBV30 to TRBJ1-5; weak D call: TRBD1 (6 bases). From germline, CDR1 is GTSNPN and CDR2 SVGIG (reference sequence). This CDR3 spans 18 amino acids. V was trimmed by 4 bases and J by 4 bases, leaving 26 bases between them. The CDR3 DNA sequence: TGTGCCTGGACCCCCAGGGGTAAGAACCAGGGACGGAATCAGCCCCAGCATTTT. Protein product: CAWTPRGKNQGRNQPQHF.

The chain uses TRBV5-6 and TRBJ1-6; tentative D call: TRBD1 (5 bases). CDR1 and CDR2 from the germline V gene are SGHDT and YYEEEE. This CDR3 region has 14 residues. The V and J ends lost 1 base and 8 bases respectively, with 10 bases between them. The CDR3 DNA reads TGTGCCAGCAGCTTGCCAGGGAAGCATTCACCCCTCCACTTT. It yields the protein CASSLPGKHSPLHF.

The chain employs TRBV7-2 and TRBJ1-1, with 7 bases fitting TRBD1. CDR1 SGHTA and CDR2 FQGNSA come from the germline V gene. V shed 6 bases and J 4 bases; nucleotides not matched to a gene: 11. This CDR3 has 15 amino acids. The CDR3 region is CASSRMKGAGTEAFF. DNA of the CDR3: TGTGCCAGCAGTCGTATGAAGGGGGCGGGCACTGAAGCTTTCTTT.

In its sample, this clone was seen once. The J gene is TRBJ1-1, the V gene TRBV3-1 (or the pseudogene TRBV3-2), with 8 bases that match TRBD1. CDR1 is LGHDT, CDR2 YNNKEL, per germline (reference sequence). This CDR3 contains 13 residues. V lost 2 bases to trimming and J lost 11 bases; unmatched junction nucleotides: 7. CDR3 bases: TGTGCCAGCAGCCAACCAGACAGGGGCAGCGCTTTCTTT. This translates into CASSQPDRGSAFF.

The chain couples TRBV18 to TRBJ2-2; D is unresolved. The CDR3 loop spans 14 amino acids. Trimming took off 0 bases at V and 1 base at J, with 3 bases between the two ends. Germline CDR1 and CDR2: KGHSH and LQKENI. CDR3 DNA sequence: TGTGCCAGCTCACCACCCGGGAACACCGGGGAGCTGTTTTTT. It codes for CASSPPGNTGELFF.

The J gene is TRBJ2-2, the V gene TRBV30; 11 bases are a match to TRBD2. V was pared by 5 bases and J by 5 bases, with 7 bases of the junction left unmatched. Germline V gene sequence: CDR1 GTSNPN, CDR2 SVGIG (reference sequence). This CDR3 has 15 amino acids. DNA of the CDR3: TGTGCCTGGGAACTAGCGGGAGCAGGGACCGGGGAGCTGTTTTTT. Its translation is CAWELAGAGTGELFF. Full variable domain (missing parts from reference TRBV30 and TRBJ2-2): SQTIHQWPATLVQPVGSPLSLECTVEGTSNPNLYWYRQAAGRGLQLLFYSVGIGQISSEVPQNLSASRPQDRQFILSSKKLLLSDSGFYLCAWELAGAGTGELFFGEGSRLTVL.

This chain joins TRBV6-5 and TRBJ1-1, with D unclear. Trimming left V 5 bases short and J 1 base short, with 11 bases between. Germline V CDR1 and CDR2: MNHEY, SVGAGI. This CDR3 has 14 residues. The CDR3 here is CASSPRQANTEAFF. The CDR3 bases are TGTGCCAGCAGTCCCCGGCAGGCGAACACTGAAGCTTTCTTT.

In the case of this clone: A read error may account for a junction end that differs from germline. V gene TRBV5-6 combines with J gene TRBJ1-2, with D maybe TRBD1 (5 bases). Germline V gene data show CDR1 as SGHDT and CDR2 as YYEEEE. CDR3 length equals 14 residues. CDR3 in DNA: TGTGCCAGCAGCTTTTTTACCCATCTCGGAGTTAGGGGCTTC. Translated: CASSFFTHLGVRGF.

The gene calls are TRBV2 and TRBJ2-6, with TRBD1 matching over 8 bases. The germline V gene encodes CDR1 SNHLY and CDR2 FYNNEI. V dropped 6 bases and J dropped 1; count of bases not matched to a gene: 5. The CDR3 runs to 16 residues. The CDR3 protein is CASRGQEVSGANVLTF. In nucleotides, the CDR3 is TGTGCCAGCAGGGGACAGGAAGTATCTGGGGCCAACGTCCTGACTTTC.

This sequence joins TRBV19 and TRBJ1-2, with D maybe TRBD1 (6 bases). Trimming shortened V by 7 bases and J by 6 bases, and 15 bases separated the two germline ends. The germline V gene has CDR1 LNHDA and CDR2 SQIVND (reference sequence). This CDR3 comprises 13 residues. The CDR3 region is CASTPGRGNGYTF. The CDR3 DNA reads TGTGCCAGTACCCCTGGTAGGGGGAATGGCTACACCTTC.

The rearrangement links TRBV24-1 to TRBJ2-1, with 7 bases fitting TRBD2. Germline assignment: CDR1 KGHDR and CDR2 SFDVKD. V gave up 5 bases and J gave up 6 bases; unmatched junction bases: 9. The CDR3 is 15 amino acids. The DNA of the CDR3 is TGTGCCACCAGTGGACCCCTGGGGAGGGGCAATGAGCAGTTCTTC. Protein product: CATSGPLGRGNEQFF.

The chain joins TRBV11-3 to TRBJ1-3; TRBD1 matches 7 bases. The CDR3 has 15 amino acids. Germline CDR1 reads SGHNT; CDR2 reads YENEEA. V lost 2 bases to trimming and J lost 0 bases; unmatched junction nucleotides: 1. Written as DNA, the CDR3 is TGTGCCAGCAGCTTACGGGACAGCTCTGGAAACACCATATATTTT. It translates to CASSLRDSSGNTIYF.

The chain has TRBV19 and TRBJ2-2; unclear D gene. The CDR3 totals 15 residues. Germline loops: CDR1 LNHDA, CDR2 SQIVND (reference sequence). Trimming removed 1 base at V and 5 bases at J, with 11 bases between. Here the CDR3 reads CASSIGRQVTGELFF. As DNA, the CDR3 is TGTGCCAGTAGTATAGGGCGTCAGGTAACCGGGGAGCTGTTTTTT.

The V call is TRBV15, the J call TRBJ2-1; 10 positions agree with TRBD2. CDR3 length: 15 residues. The V segment lost 1 base and the J segment 9 bases; nucleotides outside the gene matches: 6. Per germline, CDR1 LNHNV and CDR2 YYDKDF (reference sequence). CDR3 DNA sequence: TGTGCCACCAGCAGAGGAGCGGGAGGGTCGGTTGAGCAGTTCTTC. It yields the protein CATSRGAGGSVEQFF.

The J gene is TRBJ2-2, the V gene TRBV29-1; D may be TRBD1 (6 bases). Per germline, CDR1 SQVTM and CDR2 ANQGSEA. V lost 6 bases and J lost 2, with 13 bases in between. The CDR3 length is 14 residues. CDR3 coding DNA: TGCAGCGTGGGCCGGACAGTAAACACCGGGGAGCTGTTTTTT. Amino acid sequence: CSVGRTVNTGELFF.

This sequence joins TRBV12-1 and TRBJ1-6. TRBV12-1 is termed a pseudogene. The CDR3 is made up of 12 amino acids. DNA for the CDR3: TGTGCCAGCAGCTTTGCTAGTTCACCCCTCCACTTT. Protein: CASSFASSPLHF.

V gene TRBV6-1 combines with J gene TRBJ1-2, with 7 bases identical to TRBD1. V lost 2 bases to trimming and J lost 7 bases; unmatched junction nucleotides: 4. The germline gives CDR1 MNHNS, CDR2 SASEGT. This CDR3 region has 13 residues. The DNA for the CDR3 is TGTGCCAGCAGTGAAAAGGGGGCCTCTGGCTACACCTTC. The encoded protein is CASSEKGASGYTF.

The V call is TRBV24-1, the J call TRBJ1-2, with D possibly matching TRBD1 (5 bases). CDR1 KGHDR and CDR2 SFDVKD come from the germline V gene. V was cut by 4 bases and J by 0 bases, with 8 bases left in between. The CDR3 runs 14 residues. The CDR3 DNA reads TGTGCCACCAGTGACCGACAGACTAACTATGGCTACACCTTC. The encoded protein is CATSDRQTNYGYTF.

V gene TRBV4-1 combines with J gene TRBJ1-3, with a weak D call TRBD1 (6 bases). Trimming cost V 4 bases and J 0 bases, with 10 bases left between them. Germline V gene data show CDR1 as MGHRA and CDR2 as YSYEKL. The CDR3 has 15 amino acids. The CDR3 loop is CASSPDRTSGNTIYF. The DNA for the CDR3 is TGCGCCAGCAGCCCCGACAGGACCTCTGGAAACACCATATATTTT.

The chain couples TRBV19 to TRBJ1-5; D gene unclear. The CDR3 has 16 residues. V lost 6 bases, J lost 3 bases, and 18 bases lay in between. Germline V lookup: CDR1 LNHDA, CDR2 SQIVND (reference sequence). The chain's CDR3 is CASSPFEGDINQPQHF. The CDR3 DNA follows: TGTGCCAGTAGCCCATTCGAGGGAGACATCAATCAGCCCCAGCATTTT.

The chain uses TRBV28 and TRBJ1-3; 7 bases are a match to TRBD1. From germline, CDR1 is MDHEN and CDR2 SYDVKM. This CDR3 contains 15 residues. Trimming at V came to 2 bases and at J to 0 bases, leaving 1 base not matched to a gene. The CDR3 loop is CASSLTGASGNTIYF. The CDR3 nucleotides are TGTGCCAGCAGTTTAACAGGGGCCTCTGGAAACACCATATATTTT.

The chain links TRBV5-1 to TRBJ2-2; 7 bases are shared with TRBD1. Germline V gene sequence: CDR1 SGHRS, CDR2 YFSETQ. The J segment lost 3 bases and the V segment lost 0 bases, leaving 5 bases of the junction unmatched. The CDR3 is 16 amino acids. This CDR3 reads CASSLAGTVYTGELFF. CDR3 coding DNA: TGCGCCAGCAGCTTGGCCGGGACAGTTTACACCGGGGAGCTGTTTTTT.

V and J are TRBV6-2 or TRBV6-3 and TRBJ1-1; 10 bases agree with TRBD1. Germline V CDR1 and CDR2: MNHEY, SVGEGT. This CDR3 has 15 residues. V shed 4 bases, J shed 5 bases, and the junction held 7 bases outside the gene matches. The CDR3 loop is CASSLNRDRGTEAFF. In DNA, the CDR3 is TGTGCCAGCAGTTTAAACCGGGACAGGGGAACTGAAGCTTTCTTT.

The chain has TRBV15 and TRBJ1-5; D possibly corresponds to TRBD1 (5 bases). CDR1 is LNHNV, CDR2 YYDKDF, per germline (reference sequence). Trimming removed 0 bases from V and 4 bases from J, with 13 bases in between. The CDR3 is 16 amino acids. The CDR3 reads CATSRDKGSVNQPQHF. Here the CDR3 DNA reads TGTGCCACCAGCAGAGACAAGGGGTCGGTGAATCAGCCCCAGCATTTT.

The chain is built from TRBV11-3 and TRBJ2-5, with D possibly matching TRBD2 (6 bases). V lost 1 base and J 5 bases, leaving 11 bases between the germline ends. There are 14 residues in the CDR3. The germline V gene has CDR1 SGHNT and CDR2 YENEEA. The CDR3: CASSLGRRDETQYF. The CDR3, as DNA: TGTGCCAGCAGCTTAGGGAGGAGGGATGAGACCCAGTACTTC.

The chain is built from TRBV4-1 and TRBJ2-4; 9 bases agree with TRBD1. The CDR3 covers 18 residues. V trimming: 2 bases; J trimming: 0 bases; junction bases outside the gene matches: 8. The germline gives CDR1 MGHRA, CDR2 YSYEKL. DNA of the CDR3: TGCGCCAGCAGCCAACCGGGACAGGGAGCCCTAGCCAAAAACATTCAGTACTTC. This sequence encodes CASSQPGQGALAKNIQYF.

This clone was observed a handful of times. The chain couples TRBV5-5 to TRBJ2-7, with D unresolved. This CDR3 region has 16 residues. Between the trimmed V and J ends, which lost 1 base and 1 base, there was a span of 15 bases. Germline lookup yields CDR1 SGHKS and CDR2 YYEKEE (reference sequence). The CDR3 spells CASSLIFFSTSYEQYF. CDR3 nucleotide sequence: TGTGCCAGCAGCTTGATATTTTTTAGCACATCCTACGAGCAGTACTTC.

This clone was detected only once. The V call is TRBV11-2, the J call TRBJ2-5, with 13 bases identical to TRBD2. CDR1 SGHAT and CDR2 FQNNGV come from the germline V gene. J lost 5 bases, V lost 5 bases, and 5 bases had no gene match. The CDR3 spans 15 residues. For the CDR3, the DNA is TGTGCCAGCAGCCAACTAGCGGGGGGGAGTGAGACCCAGTACTTC. It specifies CASSQLAGGSETQYF.